Following are 3 T cell receptor beta chains from one sample sequenced in a study of blood T cell repertoires in COVID-19. Repertoires were generated with immunoSEQ multiplex PCR, while TCRdb's copy carries only in-frame clones and drops some. The sample consists of 100,000 to 150,000 clones, almost 70% of them appearing once. Material: peripheral blood. The origin of the receptors is a woman in her sixties or seventies with acute or convalescent COVID-19.

V gene TRBV4-1 combines with J gene TRBJ2-1, with 7 bases matching TRBD1. The V gene's germline CDR1 is MGHRA and CDR2 YSYEKL. There are 15 residues in the CDR3. The V gene end was trimmed by 4 bases and the J gene end by 3 bases; junction bases not matched to a gene: 6. DNA of the CDR3: TGCGCCAGCAGCCCCCCTGGGACAGACTACAATGAGCAGTTCTTC. The encoded protein is CASSPPGTDYNEQFF.

This chain links TRBV4-1 with TRBJ1-2, with 8 bases lining up with TRBD1. The germline CDR1 and CDR2 sequences are MGHRA and YSYEKL. The CDR3 loop spans 15 amino acids. Losses at the gene ends were 0 bases for V and 7 bases for J; bases not matched to a gene: 7. The CDR3 DNA reads TGCGCCAGCAGCCAAGAAGGACAGGGCCGGCTTGGCTACACCTTC. Its translation: CASSQEGQGRLGYTF.

This clone occurred a few times. The chain uses TRBV27 and TRBJ2-7, with 7 bases lining up with TRBD2. Trimming cost V 0 bases and J 1 base; bases outside gene matches: 3. The CDR3 has 15 residues. Germline loops: CDR1 MNHEY, CDR2 SMNVEV (reference sequence). CDR3 coding DNA: TGTGCCAGCAGTTTATCGTTCGGGGGGTCCTACGAGCAGTACTTC. Its protein is CASSLSFGGSYEQYF.